The rows below give T cell receptor beta chains drawn from one sample of a study of OX40 agonist ivuxolimab in advanced cancers. This table comes from immunoSEQ multiplex PCR, and its TCRdb copy is limited to in-frame clones, with some not included. The sample records about 73,000 clones, more than 85% being singletons. Specimen: CD4+ or CD8+ T cells sorted from blood, collected in a trial of the OX40 agonist ivuxolimab. Source of these receptors: an adult with an advanced solid tumor such as melanoma, head and neck, liver or kidney cancer. Each CDR3 is given without its conserved first and last residue. Fields, in order: CDR3 length, V gene, clone size, CDR3 protein. Expanded clones are given a class, and other clones once, few, many or no size at all.

len: 11; v_gene: TRBV9; abundance: .; CDR3aa: ASSAGGSTEAF
len: 14; v_gene: TRBV30; abundance: .; CDR3aa: AWSVVAGGPLDEQF
len: 16; v_gene: TRBV6-1; abundance: .; CDR3aa: ASSDVQVPQTLSYEQY
len: 13; v_gene: TRBV10-1; abundance: .; CDR3aa: ASSVTSRVGDTQY
len: 11; v_gene: TRBV9; abundance: .; CDR3aa: ASSVDGYNEQF
len: 14; v_gene: TRBV6-5; abundance: .; CDR3aa: ASSYFGTGVSYEQY
len: 11; v_gene: TRBV10-2; abundance: .; CDR3aa: ASSPDNYYGYT
len: 13; v_gene: TRBV18; abundance: .; CDR3aa: ASSLGEVSYNEQF
len: 14; v_gene: TRBV11-2; abundance: .; CDR3aa: ASSSALRTYSYEQY
len: 13; v_gene: TRBV5-1; abundance: .; CDR3aa: ASSVDRGVYNEQF
len: 12; v_gene: TRBV7-2; abundance: .; CDR3aa: ASSLGQTTDTQY
len: 12; v_gene: TRBV5-1; abundance: .; CDR3aa: ASSLAGSSYEQY
len: 8; v_gene: TRBV20-1; abundance: once; CDR3aa: SARDNEQF
len: 14; v_gene: TRBV19; abundance: .; CDR3aa: ASSTRTGANNYGYT
len: 12; v_gene: TRBV29-1; abundance: .; CDR3aa: SVRTSGGQETQY
len: 14; v_gene: TRBV18; abundance: .; CDR3aa: ASSPEGRGMNTEAF
len: 14; v_gene: TRBV9; abundance: .; CDR3aa: ASSVGTSSSYNEQF
len: 12; v_gene: TRBV5-6; abundance: .; CDR3aa: ASSLGGANEKLF
len: 13; v_gene: TRBV7-9; abundance: .; CDR3aa: ASSAMPGAKNIQY
len: 11; v_gene: TRBV5-1; abundance: .; CDR3aa: ASSLVSEDEQY
len: 12; v_gene: TRBV5-1; abundance: .; CDR3aa: ASSLTGGDNEQF
len: 11; v_gene: TRBV7-9; abundance: .; CDR3aa: ASSLSGTYEQY
len: 12; v_gene: TRBV6-5; abundance: .; CDR3aa: ASSYSGSNYGYT
len: 13; v_gene: TRBV2; abundance: .; CDR3aa: ASSEPDGGVGGYT
len: 15; v_gene: TRBV7-9; abundance: .; CDR3aa: ASSFVPTGQLYEKLF
len: 14; v_gene: TRBV27; abundance: .; CDR3aa: ASSFPPGAEADTQY
len: 13; v_gene: TRBV4-1; abundance: .; CDR3aa: ASSHPTGVEPEAF
len: 13; v_gene: TRBV7-3; abundance: few; CDR3aa: ASSLLAGGHNEQF